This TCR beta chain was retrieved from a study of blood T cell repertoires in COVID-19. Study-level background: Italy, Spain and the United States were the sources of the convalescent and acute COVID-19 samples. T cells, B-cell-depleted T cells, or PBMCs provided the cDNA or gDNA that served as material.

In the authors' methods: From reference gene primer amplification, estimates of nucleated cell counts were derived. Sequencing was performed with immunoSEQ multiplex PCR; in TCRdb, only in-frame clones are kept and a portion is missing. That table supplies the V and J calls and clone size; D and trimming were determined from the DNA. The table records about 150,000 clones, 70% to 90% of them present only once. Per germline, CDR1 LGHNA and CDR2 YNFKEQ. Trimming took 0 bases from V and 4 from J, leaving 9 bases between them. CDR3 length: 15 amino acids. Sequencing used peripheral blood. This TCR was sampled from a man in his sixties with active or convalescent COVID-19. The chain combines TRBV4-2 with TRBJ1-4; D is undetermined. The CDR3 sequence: CASSQEAGFNEKLFF. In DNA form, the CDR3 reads TGTGCCAGCAGCCAAGAAGCCGGGTTTAATGAAAAACTGTTTTTT.